The rows below give T cell receptor beta chains drawn from one sample of a study of blood T cell repertoires in COVID-19. Profiling relied on immunoSEQ multiplex PCR, and the TCRdb table lists in-frame clones only, not all of them. This table has over 350,000 clones, around nine tenths appearing once. Sequenced material: PBMCs or T cells enriched from blood (not recorded which). The receptors were gathered from a woman younger than 30 who had recovered from COVID-19. Both conserved end residues are part of each CDR3. The D gene is left open where the match is weak. Only part of the rows carry a size: once, few, many, or a class if the clone is expanded.

clone size	D gene	V gene	J gene	CDR3 protein	CDR3 DNA
-	-	TRBV28	TRBJ1-6	CASQGNSYNSPLHF	TGTGCCAGCCAGGGAAATTCCTATAATTCACCCCTCCACTTT
-	TRBD1	TRBV5-1	TRBJ1-1	CASSSIQGTEAFF	TGCGCCAGCAGCTCGATACAGGGGACTGAAGCTTTCTTT
-	-	TRBV6-5	TRBJ2-2	CASGQNSGELFF	TGTGCCAGCGGGCAGAATTCCGGGGAGCTGTTTTTT
-	TRBD2	TRBV7-9	TRBJ2-5	CASSSFLAGGEETQYF	TGTGCCAGCAGCTCCTTTTTAGCGGGGGGGGAAGAGACCCAGTACTTC
-	-	TRBV3-1/TRBV3-2	TRBJ1-4	CASSQAPESEKLFF	TGTGCCAGCAGCCAAGCGCCTGAGAGTGAAAAACTGTTTTTT
-	TRBD2	TRBV4-1	TRBJ2-1	CASSQDLGTSGSPQFF	TGCGCCAGCAGCCAAGATTTAGGGACTAGCGGGTCTCCCCAGTTCTTC
once	-	TRBV6-5	TRBJ1-2	CASSSDSVYYGYTF	TGTGCCAGCAGTTCGGACAGTGTTTACTATGGCTACACCTTC
-	TRBD1	TRBV5-4	TRBJ1-1	CASTTQGGSNTEAFF	TGTGCCAGCACCACCCAAGGGGGCTCGAACACTGAAGCTTTCTTT
-	TRBD2	TRBV9	TRBJ2-5	CASSASGGAPETQYF	TGTGCCAGCAGCGCGAGCGGGGGGGCCCCGGAGACCCAGTACTTC
few	-	TRBV6-2/TRBV6-3	TRBJ2-7	CASSYSINTYEQYF	TGTGCCAGCAGTTACAGTATAAACACCTACGAGCAGTACTTC
-	-	TRBV30	TRBJ1-2	CAWRPRGYGYTF	TGTGCCTGGAGGCCCAGGGGCTATGGCTACACCTTC
once	TRBD1	TRBV24-1	TRBJ1-5	CATSDPTRQGPNQPQHF	TGTGCCACCAGTGACCCCACGAGACAGGGCCCGAATCAGCCCCAGCATTTT
-	TRBD2	TRBV13	TRBJ2-5	CASSLVKRGGLETQYF	TGTGCCAGCAGCTTAGTAAAGCGGGGGGGCCTTGAGACCCAGTACTTC
once	TRBD1	TRBV7-9	TRBJ1-4	CASSFEPNRQGRLEKLFF	TGTGCCAGCAGCTTCGAACCCAACCGACAGGGCCGGCTGGAAAAACTGTTTTTT
-	TRBD1	TRBV5-1	TRBJ2-7	CASSLAPQGPYEQYF	TGCGCCAGCAGCTTGGCACCACAGGGGCCCTACGAGCAGTACTTC
-	TRBD1	TRBV3-1/TRBV3-2	TRBJ2-1	CASSLRTGRSYNEQFF	TGTGCCAGCAGCTTACGGACAGGGCGTTCCTACAATGAGCAGTTCTTC
-	-	TRBV5-6	TRBJ2-5	CASSLGGGQETQYF	TGTGCCAGCAGCTTAGGAGGAGGCCAAGAGACCCAGTACTTC
-	TRBD1	TRBV3-1/TRBV3-2	TRBJ2-7	CASSLSTGIDEQYF	TGTGCCAGCAGCCTTTCGACAGGGATCGACGAGCAGTACTTC
-	TRBD1	TRBV6-5	TRBJ2-7	CASSYSNRGLPEQYF	TGTGCCAGCAGTTACTCGAACAGGGGGCTCCCCGAGCAGTACTTC
-	TRBD1	TRBV9	TRBJ2-5	CASSGQGAETQYF	TGTGCCAGCAGCGGCCAGGGGGCAGAGACCCAGTACTTC
-	TRBD1	TRBV25-1	TRBJ2-7	CASSALGTGGYEQYF	TGTGCCAGCAGTGCCCTTGGGACAGGGGGCTACGAGCAGTACTTC
-	TRBD2	TRBV27	TRBJ2-1	CASSPTSGGPSAYEQFF	TGTGCCAGCAGTCCGACTAGCGGGGGGCCTTCCGCCTATGAGCAGTTCTTC
-	-	TRBV6-5	TRBJ2-2	CASKFPGNTGELFF	TGTGCCAGCAAGTTCCCGGGGAACACCGGGGAGCTGTTTTTT
-	-	TRBV7-9	TRBJ1-2	CASSHRDKNYGYTF	TGTGCCAGCAGCCACCGGGACAAGAACTATGGCTACACCTTC
-	-	TRBV19	TRBJ2-7	CASSISLRQGYEQYF	TGTGCCAGTAGTATAAGTCTCAGGCAAGGATACGAGCAGTACTTC
-	-	TRBV5-8	TRBJ1-2	CASSLERAMLSYGYTF	TGTGCCAGCAGCTTGGAGCGAGCGATGCTTAGCTATGGCTACACCTTC
few	-	TRBV6-5	TRBJ1-1	CASSYSSETEAFF	TGTGCCAGCAGTTACTCGAGCGAAACTGAAGCTTTCTTT
once	TRBD2	TRBV27	TRBJ2-3	CASSFLAASTDTQYF	TGTGCCAGCAGTTTCCTAGCGGCTAGCACAGATACGCAGTATTTT
-	TRBD1	TRBV11-1	TRBJ1-2	CASSSTGRYGYTF	TGTGCCAGCAGTTCGACAGGGCGTTATGGCTACACCTTC
once	TRBD1	TRBV5-8	TRBJ1-5	CASSGSDRGLQPQHF	TGTGCCAGCAGCGGATCGGACAGGGGGCTTCAGCCCCAGCATTTT
-	TRBD1	TRBV25-1	TRBJ2-3	CASSGDRGFTDTQYF	TGTGCCAGCAGTGGGGACAGGGGTTTCACAGATACGCAGTATTTT
-	-	TRBV19	TRBJ2-1	CASSIGQGPYNEQFF	TGTGCCAGTAGTATCGGGCAGGGGCCCTACAATGAGCAGTTCTTC
few	TRBD1	TRBV7-8	TRBJ1-4	CASSSGTGANEKLFF	TGTGCCAGCAGCTCCGGGACAGGGGCTAATGAAAAACTGTTTTTT
-	-	TRBV30	TRBJ1-5	CAWGGQNNQPQHF	TGTGCCTGGGGGGGGCAGAACAATCAGCCCCAGCATTTT
-	-	TRBV9	TRBJ2-7	CASSVGQATYEQYF	TGTGCCAGCAGCGTAGGGCAGGCCACCTACGAGCAGTACTTC